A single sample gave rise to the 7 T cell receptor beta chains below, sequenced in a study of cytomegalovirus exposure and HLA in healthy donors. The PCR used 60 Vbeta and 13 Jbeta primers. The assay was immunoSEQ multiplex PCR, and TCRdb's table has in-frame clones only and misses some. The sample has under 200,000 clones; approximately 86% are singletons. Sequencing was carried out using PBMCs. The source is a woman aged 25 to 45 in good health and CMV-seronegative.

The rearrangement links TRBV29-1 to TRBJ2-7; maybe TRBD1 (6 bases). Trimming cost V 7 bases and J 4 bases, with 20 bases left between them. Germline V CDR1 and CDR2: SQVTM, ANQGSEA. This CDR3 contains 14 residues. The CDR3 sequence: CSATGIGSPYEQYF. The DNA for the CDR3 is TGCAGCGCAACAGGGATTGGCTCTCCTTACGAGCAGTACTTC.

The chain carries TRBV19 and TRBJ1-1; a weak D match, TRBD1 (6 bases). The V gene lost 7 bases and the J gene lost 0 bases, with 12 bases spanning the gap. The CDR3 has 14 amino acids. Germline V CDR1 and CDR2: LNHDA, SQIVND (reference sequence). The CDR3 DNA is TGTGCCAGTACCGAACAGGGCATGAACACTGAAGCTTTCTTT. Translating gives CASTEQGMNTEAFF.

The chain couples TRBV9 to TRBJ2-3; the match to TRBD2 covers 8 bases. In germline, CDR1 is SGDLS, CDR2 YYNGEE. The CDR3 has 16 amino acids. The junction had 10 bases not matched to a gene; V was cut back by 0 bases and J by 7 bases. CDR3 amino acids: CASSVGYSGSLHTQYF. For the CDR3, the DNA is TGTGCCAGCAGCGTAGGTTACAGCGGGAGTTTACATACGCAGTATTTT.

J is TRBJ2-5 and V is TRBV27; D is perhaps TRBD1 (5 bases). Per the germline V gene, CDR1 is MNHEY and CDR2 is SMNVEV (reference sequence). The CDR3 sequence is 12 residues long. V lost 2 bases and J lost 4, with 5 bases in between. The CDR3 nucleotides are TGTGCCAGCAGTTTAGACAGAGAGACCCAGTACTTC. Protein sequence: CASSLDRETQYF.

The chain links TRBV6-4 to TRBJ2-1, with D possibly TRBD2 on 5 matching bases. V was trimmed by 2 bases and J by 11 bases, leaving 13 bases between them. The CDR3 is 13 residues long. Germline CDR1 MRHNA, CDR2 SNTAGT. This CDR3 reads CASSDGSRGQQFF. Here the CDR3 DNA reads TGTGCCAGCAGTGACGGGTCTAGAGGGCAGCAGTTCTTC.

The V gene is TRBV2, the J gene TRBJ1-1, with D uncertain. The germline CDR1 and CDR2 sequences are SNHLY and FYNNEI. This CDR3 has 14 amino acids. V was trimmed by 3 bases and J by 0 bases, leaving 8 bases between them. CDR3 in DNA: TGTGCCAGCAGTGACAATTTCATGAACACTGAAGCTTTCTTT. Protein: CASSDNFMNTEAFF.

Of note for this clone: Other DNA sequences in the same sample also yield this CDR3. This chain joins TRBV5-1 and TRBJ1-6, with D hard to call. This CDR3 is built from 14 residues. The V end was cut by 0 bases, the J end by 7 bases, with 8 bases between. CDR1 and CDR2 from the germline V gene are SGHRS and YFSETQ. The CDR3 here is CASSLGQANSPLHF. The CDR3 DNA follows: TGCGCCAGCAGCTTGGGCCAGGCGAATTCACCCCTCCACTTT.